This T cell receptor (beta chain) was sequenced in a study of blood T cell repertoires in COVID-19. Profiled with immunoSEQ multiplex PCR; TCRdb holds only in-frame clones, not every one. The top ten clones hold 27% of a sample with 100,000 to 150,000 clones, less than 90% of them seen once. Sequencing used peripheral blood. The TCR was taken from an elderly woman with acute or convalescent COVID-19.

The CDR3 loop reads CASSVLTGGTEAFF. The DNA for the CDR3 is TGTGCCAGTAGTGTACTGACAGGGGGCACTGAAGCTTTCTTT. The gene calls are TRBV19 and TRBJ1-1, with 9 bases matching TRBD1. Germline V lookup: CDR1 LNHDA, CDR2 SQIVND (reference sequence). The ends lost 5 bases at V and 4 bases at J; junction bases unmatched: 5. This CDR3 is 14 amino acids long.